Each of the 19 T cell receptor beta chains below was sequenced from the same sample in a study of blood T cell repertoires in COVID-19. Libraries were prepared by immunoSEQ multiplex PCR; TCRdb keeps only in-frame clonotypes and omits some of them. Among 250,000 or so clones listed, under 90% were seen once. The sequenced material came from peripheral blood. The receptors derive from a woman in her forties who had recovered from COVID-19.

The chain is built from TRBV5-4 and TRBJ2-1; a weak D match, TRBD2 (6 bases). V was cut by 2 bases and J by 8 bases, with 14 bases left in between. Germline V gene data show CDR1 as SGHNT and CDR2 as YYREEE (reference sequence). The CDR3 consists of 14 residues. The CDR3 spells CASSLRLANDEQFF. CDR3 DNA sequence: TGTGCCAGCAGCTTAAGGCTAGCGAACGATGAGCAGTTCTTC.

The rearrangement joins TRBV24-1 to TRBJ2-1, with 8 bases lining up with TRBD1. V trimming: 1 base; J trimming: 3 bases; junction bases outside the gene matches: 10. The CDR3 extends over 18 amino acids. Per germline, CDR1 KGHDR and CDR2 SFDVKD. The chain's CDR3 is CATSDFGSRTGNYNEQFF. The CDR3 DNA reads TGTGCCACCAGTGATTTCGGTAGTCGGACAGGGAACTACAATGAGCAGTTCTTC.

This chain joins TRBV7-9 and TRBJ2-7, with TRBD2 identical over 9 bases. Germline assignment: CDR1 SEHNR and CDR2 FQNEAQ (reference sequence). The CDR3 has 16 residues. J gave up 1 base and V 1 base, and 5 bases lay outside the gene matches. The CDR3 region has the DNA TGTGCCAGCAGCTTAGAAGGGAGCGGGGGGTCCTACGAGCAGTACTTC. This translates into CASSLEGSGGSYEQYF.

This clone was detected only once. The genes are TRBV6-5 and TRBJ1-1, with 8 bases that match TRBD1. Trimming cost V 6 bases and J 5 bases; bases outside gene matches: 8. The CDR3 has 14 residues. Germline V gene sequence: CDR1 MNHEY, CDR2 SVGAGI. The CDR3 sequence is CASSLTGEGTEAFF. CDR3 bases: TGTGCCAGCAGCCTGACAGGGGAGGGAACTGAAGCTTTCTTT.

The CDR3 here is CASSYRASGSETQYF. CDR3 nucleotides: TGTGCCAGCAGTTACCGAGCTAGCGGGAGCGAGACCCAGTACTTC. V usage is TRBV13 and J usage is TRBJ2-5; 10 bases match TRBD2. CDR1 and CDR2 from the germline V gene are PRHDT and FYEKMQ (reference sequence). The V segment lost 6 bases and the J segment 5 bases; nucleotides outside the gene matches: 9. This CDR3 is built from 15 residues.

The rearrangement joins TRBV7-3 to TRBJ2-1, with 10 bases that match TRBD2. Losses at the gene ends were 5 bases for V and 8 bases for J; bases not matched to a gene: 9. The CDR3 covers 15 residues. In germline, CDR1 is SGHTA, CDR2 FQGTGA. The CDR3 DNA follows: TGTGCCAGCAGCGGCGGGACTAGCGCTTGGGATGAGCAGTTCTTC. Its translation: CASSGGTSAWDEQFF.

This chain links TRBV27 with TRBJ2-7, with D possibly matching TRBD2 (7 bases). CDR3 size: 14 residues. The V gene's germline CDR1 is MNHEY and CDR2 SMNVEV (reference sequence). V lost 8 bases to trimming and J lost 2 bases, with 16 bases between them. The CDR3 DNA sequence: TGTGCCAGCTCAGGGGAGGGAGGCCCCTACGAGCAGTACTTC. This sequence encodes CASSGEGGPYEQYF.

The CDR3 here is CASSLSGGSGWYEQYF. The CDR3 coding sequence is TGTGCCAGCAGTTTATCTGGCGGAAGTGGTTGGTACGAGCAGTACTTC. This rearrangement joins TRBV27 to TRBJ2-7, with D unresolved. Germline CDR1 reads MNHEY; CDR2 reads SMNVEV (reference sequence). Trimming shortened V by 0 bases and J by 4 bases, and 16 bases separated the two germline ends. The CDR3 contains 16 residues.

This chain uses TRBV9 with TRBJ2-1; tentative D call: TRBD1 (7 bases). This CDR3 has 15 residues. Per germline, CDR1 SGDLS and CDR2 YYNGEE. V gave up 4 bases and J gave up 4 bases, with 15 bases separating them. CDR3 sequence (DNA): TGTGCCAGCAGCCAGGGGGGCGAGTTGTACAATGAGCAGTTCTTC. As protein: CASSQGGELYNEQFF.

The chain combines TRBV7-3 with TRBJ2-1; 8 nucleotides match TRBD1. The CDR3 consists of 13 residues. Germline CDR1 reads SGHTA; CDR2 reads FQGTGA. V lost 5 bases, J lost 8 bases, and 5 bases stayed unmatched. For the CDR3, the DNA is TGTGCCAGCAGCCCAGGACAGGGCTATGAGCAGTTCTTC. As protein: CASSPGQGYEQFF.

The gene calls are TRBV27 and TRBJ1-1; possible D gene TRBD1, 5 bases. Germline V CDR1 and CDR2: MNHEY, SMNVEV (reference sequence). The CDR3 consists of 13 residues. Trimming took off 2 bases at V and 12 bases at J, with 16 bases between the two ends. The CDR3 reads CASSLQGTTPPFF. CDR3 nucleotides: TGTGCCAGCAGTTTACAGGGCACCACCCCACCTTTCTTT.

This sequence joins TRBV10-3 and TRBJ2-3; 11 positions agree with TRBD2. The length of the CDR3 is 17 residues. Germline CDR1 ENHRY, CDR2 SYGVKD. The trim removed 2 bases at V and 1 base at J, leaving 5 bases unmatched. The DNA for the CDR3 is TGTGCCATCAGTGAGACCGGGACTAGCGGTGGCACAGATACGCAGTATTTT. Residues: CAISETGTSGGTDTQYF.

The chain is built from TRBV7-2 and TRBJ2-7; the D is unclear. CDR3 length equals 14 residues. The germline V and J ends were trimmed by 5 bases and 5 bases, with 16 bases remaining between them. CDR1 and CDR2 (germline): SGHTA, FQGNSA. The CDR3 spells CASSPPLLPHEQYF. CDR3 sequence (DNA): TGTGCCAGCAGCCCGCCACTTCTTCCCCACGAGCAGTACTTC.

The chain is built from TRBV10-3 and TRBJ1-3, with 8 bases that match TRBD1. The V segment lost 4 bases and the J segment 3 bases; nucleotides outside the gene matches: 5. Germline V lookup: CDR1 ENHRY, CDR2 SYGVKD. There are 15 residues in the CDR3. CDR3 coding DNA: TGTGCCATCAGTGCTGCAGGGGGCTATGGAAACACCATATATTTT. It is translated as CAISAAGGYGNTIYF.

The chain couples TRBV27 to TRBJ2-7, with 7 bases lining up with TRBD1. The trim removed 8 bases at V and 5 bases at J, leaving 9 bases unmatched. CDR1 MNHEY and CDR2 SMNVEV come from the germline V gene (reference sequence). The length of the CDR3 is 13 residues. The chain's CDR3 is CASARQGFHEQYF. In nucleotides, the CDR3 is TGTGCCAGCGCCCGACAGGGATTCCACGAGCAGTACTTC.

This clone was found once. In DNA form, the CDR3 reads TGTGCCATCAGTGATCCGGTTAAGAGCTCTGGGGCCAACGTCCTGACTTTC. Protein sequence: CAISDPVKSSGANVLTF. This chain connects TRBV10-3 to TRBJ2-6, with D hard to call. Deletions cut 3 bases from V and 0 bases from J, with 12 bases between. The CDR3 runs to 17 residues. Germline V lookup: CDR1 ENHRY, CDR2 SYGVKD.

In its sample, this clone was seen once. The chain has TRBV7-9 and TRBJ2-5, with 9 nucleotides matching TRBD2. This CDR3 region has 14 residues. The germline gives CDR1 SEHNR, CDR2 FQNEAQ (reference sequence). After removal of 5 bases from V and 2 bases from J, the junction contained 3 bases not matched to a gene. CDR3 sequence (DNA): TGTGCCAGCAGCGCGACTAGCGGACAAGAGACCCAGTACTTC. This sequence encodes CASSATSGQETQYF.

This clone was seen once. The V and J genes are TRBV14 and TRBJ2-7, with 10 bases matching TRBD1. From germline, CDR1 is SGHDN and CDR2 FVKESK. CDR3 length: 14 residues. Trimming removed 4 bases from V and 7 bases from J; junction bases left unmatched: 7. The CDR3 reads CASSPRTGGGEQYF. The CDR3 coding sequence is TGTGCCAGCAGCCCCCGGACAGGGGGGGGAGAGCAGTACTTC.

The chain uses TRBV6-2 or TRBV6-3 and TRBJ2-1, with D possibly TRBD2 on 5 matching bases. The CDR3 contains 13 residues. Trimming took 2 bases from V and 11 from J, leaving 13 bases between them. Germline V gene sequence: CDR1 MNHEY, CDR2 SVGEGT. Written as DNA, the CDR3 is TGTGCCAGCAGTTACCCTCATCGGGAAAAGCAGTTCTTC. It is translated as CASSYPHREKQFF.